The entry that follows covers one T cell receptor beta chain sequence. There is no known antigen for this receptor. No much larger clonotype is one base removed from it; base qualities were not supplied. CDR1 is given as SGHDN and CDR2 as FVKESK, both from the germline V gene. Here V drops 2 bases and J drops 6 bases, and the junction holds 5 bases not matched to any gene. The CDR3 holds 15 amino acids from the cysteine to the phenylalanine. This entry keeps only the CDR3 DNA: 45 bases, framed from base 1. This sample is drawn from a study of blood T cell repertoires in COVID-19 (dated by TCRdb to the early 2020s). About the full investigation: The collaborator samples originated in the United States, Italy and Spain and spanned the acute and convalescent phases of COVID-19. Samples were obtained from the ongoing ImmuneRACE study (first 160 participants) and from 1,254 subjects provided by 6 global collaborators. Where available, HLA class I and class II types were taken from metadata supplied by the sample provider and were not determined by assay-based typing. The repertoires were released in a freely available public database meant as a resource for research on the immune response to SARS-CoV-2. Sample metadata almost always included a de-identified subject ID, COVID-19 status, age in years and sex. The prospective study material was composed of cDNA or gDNA derived from T cells, B-cell-depleted T cells, or PBMCs. Deeply sampled blood TCRbeta repertoires from subjects exposed to, actively infected with, or recovered from COVID-19 were included in the dataset. Overall results and qualifications from the work: Clinical and demographic metadata were provided uncurated, with the amount varying by source and participant.

Enrolling through a virtual design, the prospective study's participants ranged in age from roughly 18 to 89 years and lived across roughly 23 United States geographic areas. In the prospective study, cohorts were assigned on the basis of participant-reported clinical history obtained from a screening survey and a study questionnaire. Recovered participants in ImmuneRACE Cohort 3 were defined as having two consecutive negative NP/OP PCR tests, clearance from a healthcare professional, or resolution of symptoms. In the prospective study, whole blood, serum and a nasopharyngeal or oropharyngeal swab were collected from each participant by mobile phlebotomists. Participants in the prospective study had the option to provide additional blood draws and questionnaires over an approximately 2-month period. Before DNA extraction, blood samples from the prospective study were shipped at room temperature or frozen.

The immunoSEQ Assay, a bias-controlled multiplex PCR, was used to amplify TCRbeta CDR3 regions from genomic DNA. Regarding the original processing steps: The number of nucleated cells in each sample was estimated by amplification of reference gene primers within the assay. To quantify the absolute abundance of each unique TCRbeta CDR3 rearrangement, sequence reads were collapsed and filtered. For each sample, productive Simpson clonality was calculated by taking the square root of Simpson's diversity index across productive rearrangements. TCRdb mirrors the immuneACCESS table, restricted to in-frame sequences. Some clones are absent from its copies; in checked studies, under half trace to an unresolved V gene, and the reason for the others is unknown. Clone size and V and J calls were adopted from that table, with D and trimming inferred from the DNA. For this sample there are 150,000 to 200,000 clones; around 80% appear just once. The ten largest clones capture 4.5% to 7.5% of the sample.

The sequence came from a man between 35 and 55 years old who had recovered from COVID-19. The chain couples TRBV14 to TRBJ2-2, and TRBD2 matches 8 of the central bases. Specimen: PBMCs or T cells enriched from blood (not recorded which). The CDR3 has the sequence CASSQRGGPPGELFF. The DNA sequence follows: TGTGCCAGCAGCCAACGGGGGGGCCCCCCCGGGGAGCTGTTTTTT.